This is a list of T cell receptor beta chains from one sample in a study of shared clonotypes between healthy human individuals. Data came from immunoSEQ multiplex PCR; TCRdb stores just in-frame clones and leaves some out. Among about 590,000 clones, just under 97% were seen once, and the ten largest hold 0.11%. Material: naive CD8+ T cells sorted from blood. Receptors were obtained from a woman younger than 45 in good health. CDR3s include the opening cysteine and the closing phenylalanine or tryptophan. The D gene is left open where the match is weak. Size tells how often a clone was seen (once, few, many) or the class of an expanded clone, and some rows leave it out.

clone_size,j_call,v_call,d_call,cdr3_nt,cdr3_aa
-,TRBJ2-7,TRBV7-9,-,TGTGCCAGCAGCTCTATCCGAGGACAGACTAACACCTACGAGCAGTACTTC,CASSSIRGQTNTYEQYF
-,TRBJ2-2,TRBV7-6,-,TGTGCCAGCAGCTTACCCCCCACGGGAGCCGGCACCGGGGAGCTGTTTTTT,CASSLPPTGAGTGELFF
-,TRBJ1-5,TRBV5-6,-,TGTGCCAGCAGCGTTGGGTCCTCGACCCAGCATTTT,CASSVGSSTQHF
-,TRBJ2-1,TRBV28,TRBD2,TGTGCCAGCAGTTCTCCGACTAGCGGGAGGTGGAATGAGCAGTTCTTC,CASSSPTSGRWNEQFF
-,TRBJ2-3,TRBV2,TRBD2,TGTGCCAGCAGGGGGCGTAAGACTAGCGGGAGCCCTAGCACAGATACGCAGTATTTT,CASRGRKTSGSPSTDTQYF
-,TRBJ2-7,TRBV19,-,TGTGCCAGTAGTGGACTCTACGAGCAGTACTTC,CASSGLYEQYF
-,TRBJ2-1,TRBV29-1,-,TGCAGCGTGGCGCTAGGGAATGAGCAGTTCTTC,CSVALGNEQFF
-,TRBJ2-2,TRBV5-4,-,TGTGCCAGCAGCTTGGACGGGGCTAGCGCCTGGAACACCGGGGAGCTGTTTTTT,CASSLDGASAWNTGELFF
-,TRBJ2-2,TRBV2,-,TGTGCCAGCGACCCTGACACCGGGGAGCTGTTTTTT,CASDPDTGELFF
-,TRBJ2-1,TRBV5-1,-,TGCGCCAGCAGCTTGGATGTGGCGCTTAGCTCCTACAATGAGCAGTTCTTC,CASSLDVALSSYNEQFF
-,TRBJ1-1,TRBV6-5,-,TGTGCCAGCAGTAAAGGGGTGAACACTGAAGCTTTCTTT,CASSKGVNTEAFF
once,TRBJ2-5,TRBV28,TRBD2,TGTGCCAGCAGTCACCCCCCCGAGGATGGCGGGGGGCCCCCGGAGACCCAGTACTTC,CASSHPPEDGGGPPETQYF
-,TRBJ2-3,TRBV6-6,TRBD2,TGTGCCAGCAGTCACGGACTAGCGGGAAGCACAGATACGCAGTATTTT,CASSHGLAGSTDTQYF
-,TRBJ2-6,TRBV7-8,-,TGTGCCAGCAGCTTAGGGGGGCCGGGTCTATACTCTGGGGCCAACGTCCTGACTTTC,CASSLGGPGLYSGANVLTF
-,TRBJ2-5,TRBV2,-,TGTGCCAGCAGTGAAGGGTCAGGGGCTGGGGAGACCCAGTACTTC,CASSEGSGAGETQYF
-,TRBJ2-3,TRBV7-9,TRBD1,TGTGCCAGCAGTTCTTACGGGGACAGGGCAGATACGCAGTATTTT,CASSSYGDRADTQYF
-,TRBJ2-2,TRBV19,TRBD2,TGTGCCAGTAGTAACCCCATTTTTTGGGGGGGAAGAGGAGCCGGGGAGCTGTTTTTT,CASSNPIFWGGRGAGELFF
-,TRBJ2-6,TRBV19,-,TGTGCCAGTAGTATAGCGGGGCGATTCTACTCTGGGGCCAACGTCCTGACTTTC,CASSIAGRFYSGANVLTF
once,TRBJ2-1,TRBV13,-,TGTGCCAGCAGCTTGGCTAGCGACGTCAATGAGCAGTTCTTC,CASSLASDVNEQFF
-,TRBJ2-3,TRBV5-6,-,TGTGCCAGCAGCGTGGACGTGGCAGATACGCAGTATTTT,CASSVDVADTQYF
-,TRBJ2-1,TRBV2,-,TGTGCCAGCAGGGAAAATATCGTTCCCCACAATGAGCAGTTCTTC,CASRENIVPHNEQFF
-,TRBJ1-1,TRBV5-1,-,TGCGCCAGCAGCTTACACAGGGACACTGAAGCTTTCTTT,CASSLHRDTEAFF
-,TRBJ2-2,TRBV13,-,TGTGCCAGCAGCTTAGAGGGGGGCGAGCTGTTTTTT,CASSLEGGELFF
-,TRBJ1-2,TRBV9,TRBD1,TGTGCCAGCAGCGGGGACAGGGCGAATGATGGCTACACCTTC,CASSGDRANDGYTF
-,TRBJ2-5,TRBV7-9,-,TGTGCCAGTCGCGGACTAGGGGGTGGGAGTGAGACCCAGTACTTC,CASRGLGGGSETQYF
-,TRBJ2-2,TRBV28,-,TGTGCCAGCAGCTTGGGGTCGAACACCGGGGAGCTGTTTTTT,CASSLGSNTGELFF
few,TRBJ1-2,TRBV9,-,TGTGCCAGCAGCGTAGATCTTGGGGCTGACGGCTACACCTTC,CASSVDLGADGYTF
-,TRBJ1-1,TRBV5-1,-,TGCGCCAGCAGCTTGGTATTCCCCGCGGCAGCCACGAACACTGAAGCTTTCTTT,CASSLVFPAAATNTEAFF
-,TRBJ2-2,TRBV27,TRBD1,TGTGCCAGCAGTTTTGTGGACAGGGGTCCCACCGGGGAGCTGTTTTTT,CASSFVDRGPTGELFF